This T cell receptor (beta chain) was recorded in a study of early T cells in non-severe SARS-CoV-2 infection (dated by TCRdb to the early 2020s). About the full investigation: Because TCR sequencing was done on bulk RNA from unsorted whole blood, the alpha and beta chains could not be paired.

This was a case-control study nested in a cohort of healthcare workers in London, UK, who had nasopharyngeal swab PCR tests and blood samples taken every week. Healthcare workers were recruited between 23 and 31 March 2020, during the week of the UK lockdown, and were followed weekly for up to roughly 15 weeks. The germline V gene (reference sequence) gives CDR1 as DFQATT and CDR2 as SNEGSKA. The CDR3 sequence holds 13 residues, the cysteine and phenylalanine included. Only the CDR3 region is kept as DNA, spanning 39 bases read in frame from base 1. At the junction V is shortened by 3 bases and J by 9 bases; bases outside the gene matches: 7. The research as a whole found: VDJdb matching was skewed toward anti-spike CD8 responses, so virus-specific expansions were likely underestimated and private and CD4 specificities were missed.

Note on this clonotype: Its antigen is not yet known. Qualities for individual bases were not recorded, and no much larger clone is one base off.

Library preparation was by 5' RACE. The sequencer listed for this sample is NextSeq 500. To correct for sequencing error and PCR bias, the TCR library protocol tagged individual cDNA molecules with unique molecular identifiers. Both TCR alpha and beta chains were sequenced, and tight co-correlation was observed between alpha and beta sequence abundances in each sample. Regarding the original processing steps: V gene, J gene and CDR3 annotation of TCR sequences was performed with Decombinator V4. TCRs were defined as expanded if a significant change between any two time points was detected under a Poisson model with p below 0.0001. TCR abundances were normalised to the total number of TCRs sequenced per sample and expressed as counts per million. TRAV1-2 paired with TRAJ12, TRAJ20 or TRAJ33 defined MAIT TCRs, while TRAV10 paired with TRAJ18 defined iNKT TCRs. VDJdb, accessed 1 November 2021, was searched for CMV, EBV and SARS-CoV-2 annotated TCRs, excluding TCRs annotated for multiple antigens. TCRdb reprocessed the public reads (quality trimming at Q25 with fastp, clone calling with MiXCR) and kept in-frame beta chains. Merged by CDR3 protein, the rows form single entries marked with the most common genes and DNA. The V and J calls follow TCRdb's processing rather than the paper's. This sample has 55,000 to 80,000 distinct CDR3 sequences in its table, and approximately 12% of those were observed once. The biggest ten clones account for more than 5.5% of the sample.

This receptor was taken from an adult who was a healthcare worker with PCR-confirmed SARS-CoV-2 infection or an uninfected control (not recorded which). Sequenced material: whole blood. Recombination joined TRBV20-1 with TRBJ1-3; TRBD1 matches 8 bases in the middle. The bases read TGCAGTGCTAGTTCCAGGGGGCGCGGCACCATATATTTT. Translation gives CSASSRGRGTIYF.